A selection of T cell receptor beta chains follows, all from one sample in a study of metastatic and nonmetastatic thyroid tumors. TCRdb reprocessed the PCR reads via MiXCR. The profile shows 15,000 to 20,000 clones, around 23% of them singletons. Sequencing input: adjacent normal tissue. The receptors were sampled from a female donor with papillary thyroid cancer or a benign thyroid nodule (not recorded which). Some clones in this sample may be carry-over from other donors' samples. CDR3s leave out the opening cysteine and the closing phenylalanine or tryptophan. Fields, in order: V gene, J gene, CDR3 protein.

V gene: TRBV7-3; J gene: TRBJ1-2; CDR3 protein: ASSLIPGEVFGYT
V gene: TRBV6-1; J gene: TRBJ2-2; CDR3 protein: ASSLVTTGELF
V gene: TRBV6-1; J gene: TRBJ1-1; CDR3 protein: ASTLNRGYTEAF
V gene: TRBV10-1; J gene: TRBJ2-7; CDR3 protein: ASSEGGTLSYEQY
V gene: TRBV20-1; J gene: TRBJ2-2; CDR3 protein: SARVQGLTSTGELF
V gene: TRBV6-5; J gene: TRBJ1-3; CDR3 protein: ASSYSGTTGNTIY
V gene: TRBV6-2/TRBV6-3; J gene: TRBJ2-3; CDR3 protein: ASSYSPGGGTDTQY
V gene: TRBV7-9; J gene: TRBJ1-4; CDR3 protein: VSSSEARMTEELF
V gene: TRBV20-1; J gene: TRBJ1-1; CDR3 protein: SASLQGSGTEAF
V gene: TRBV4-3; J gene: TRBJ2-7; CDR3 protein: ASSQDSAGGLYEQY
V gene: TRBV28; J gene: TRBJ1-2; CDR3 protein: ASSAQEKNYGYT
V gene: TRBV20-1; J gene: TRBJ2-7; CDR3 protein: SARAGAIPSLHEQY
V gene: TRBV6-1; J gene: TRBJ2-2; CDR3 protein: ASSEINTGELF
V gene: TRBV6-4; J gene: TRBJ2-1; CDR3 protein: ASSEGPYNEQF
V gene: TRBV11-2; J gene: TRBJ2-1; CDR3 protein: ASSYGGLADNEQF
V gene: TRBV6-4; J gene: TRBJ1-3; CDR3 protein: ASVDRDSGNTIY
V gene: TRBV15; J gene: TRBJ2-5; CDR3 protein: ATSRDRETQY
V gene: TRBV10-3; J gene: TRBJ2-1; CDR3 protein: AISESGGAYEQF
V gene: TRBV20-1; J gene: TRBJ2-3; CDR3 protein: SASRQGTQY
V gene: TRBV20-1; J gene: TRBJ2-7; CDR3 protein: SARAWTGGFPFWYEQY
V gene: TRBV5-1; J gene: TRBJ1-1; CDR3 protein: ASSRTGGTEAF
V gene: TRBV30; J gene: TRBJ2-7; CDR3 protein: AWSVHRGSEQY
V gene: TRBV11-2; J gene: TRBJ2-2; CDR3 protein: ASSLQGAGTGELF
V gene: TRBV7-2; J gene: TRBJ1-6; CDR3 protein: AIEQGRTPLH
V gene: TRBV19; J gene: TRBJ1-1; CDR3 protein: ASSIGQGTAEAF
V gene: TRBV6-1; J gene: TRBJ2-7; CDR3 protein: ASIRGTREGEQY
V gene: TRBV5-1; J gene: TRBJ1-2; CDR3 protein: ASSLDTGSILGYT
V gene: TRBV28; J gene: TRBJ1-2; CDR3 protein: ASSLSLLDRTPYGYT
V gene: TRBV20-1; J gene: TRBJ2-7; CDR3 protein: SARKVGGEQY
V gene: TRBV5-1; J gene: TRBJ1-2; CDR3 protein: ASSSALQSTRHGYT
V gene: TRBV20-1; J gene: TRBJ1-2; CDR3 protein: SDSEPNYGYT
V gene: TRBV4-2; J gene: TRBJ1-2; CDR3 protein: ASSQDRGNGYGYT
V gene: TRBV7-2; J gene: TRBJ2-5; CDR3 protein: ASSFPGGTQY
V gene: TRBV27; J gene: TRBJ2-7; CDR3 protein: ASSLGTETYEQY
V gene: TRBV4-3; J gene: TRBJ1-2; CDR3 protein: ASSGGGGLNYGYT
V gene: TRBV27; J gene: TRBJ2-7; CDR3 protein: ASSYSGSHSGYEQY
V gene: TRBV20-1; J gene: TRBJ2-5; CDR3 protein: SAVSGGLKTQY
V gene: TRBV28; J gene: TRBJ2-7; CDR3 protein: AISYGLGEQY
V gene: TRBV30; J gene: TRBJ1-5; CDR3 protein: AWSRGALNNQPQH
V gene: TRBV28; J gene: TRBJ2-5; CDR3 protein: ASSLGDRDSMY
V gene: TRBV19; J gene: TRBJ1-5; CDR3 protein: ASSIGDWGNQPQH
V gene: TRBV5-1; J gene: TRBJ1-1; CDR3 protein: ASSLGTGGISEAF
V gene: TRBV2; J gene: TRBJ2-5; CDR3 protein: ASSGASGRRVGGETQY
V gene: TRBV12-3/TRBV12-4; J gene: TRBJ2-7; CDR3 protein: ASRISRAGGYEQY
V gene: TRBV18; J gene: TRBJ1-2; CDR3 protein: ASSPEGDGYT
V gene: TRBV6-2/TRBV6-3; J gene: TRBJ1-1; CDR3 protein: ASSYWGLWNTEAF